Below are 16 T cell receptor beta chains sequenced from a single sample in a study of T cells of healthy individuals. TCRdb independently ran MiXCR on the 5' RACE reads; one entry per CDR3 protein. This sample has 65,000 to 90,000 distinct CDR3 sequences, with around 5.1% found just once. The receptors originated from a female donor in good health.

Only a few counts were recorded for this clonotype. This chain connects TRBV30 to TRBJ1-5, with 7 bases matching TRBD1. Germline loops: CDR1 GTSNPN, CDR2 SVGIG (reference sequence). V lost 2 bases and J lost 0; bases outside the gene matches: 1. The CDR3 length is 14 residues. The CDR3 DNA reads TGTGCCTGGAGTCAGGGGGATAGCAATCAGCCCCAGCATTTT. This translates into CAWSQGDSNQPQHF.

CDR3 protein: CASSFIQGYGYTF. The CDR3 region has the DNA TGTGCCAGCAGTTTCATCCAGGGCTATGGCTACACCTTC. The chain uses TRBV27 and TRBJ1-2; tentatively, D is TRBD1 (5 bases). CDR3 size: 13 residues. The germline V gene has CDR1 MNHEY and CDR2 SMNVEV (reference sequence). Trimming removed 3 bases at V and 4 bases at J, with 9 bases between.

In its sample, this clonotype was seen many times. The chain links TRBV30 to TRBJ2-1; D perhaps matches TRBD1 (6 bases). Trimming took 2 bases from V and 1 from J, leaving 9 bases between them. Germline CDR1 is GTSNPN and CDR2 is SVGIG (reference sequence). The CDR3 extends over 14 amino acids. The CDR3 region is CAWSQGLSYNEQFF. The CDR3 coding sequence is TGTGCCTGGAGTCAGGGGCTTTCCTACAATGAGCAGTTCTTC.

The sample holds many counts of this clonotype. V is TRBV7-9 and J is TRBJ2-2; 10 bases agree with TRBD2. Losses at the gene ends were 2 bases for V and 8 bases for J; bases not matched to a gene: 11. Germline assignment: CDR1 SEHNR and CDR2 FQNEAQ (reference sequence). The CDR3 sequence is 17 residues long. The CDR3: CASSLRSGTSASGELFF. CDR3 nucleotide sequence: TGTGCCAGCAGCTTACGGTCCGGGACTAGCGCCTCTGGGGAGCTGTTTTTT.

This clonotype has at least ten counts. This chain joins TRBV27 and TRBJ1-6; 7 positions agree with TRBD1. Germline trimming cut 5 bases from V and 8 bases from J; bases unmatched to any gene: 9. The CDR3 consists of 15 residues. Looked up from germline, CDR1 is MNHEY and CDR2 is SMNVEV (reference sequence). CDR3 DNA sequence: TGTGCCAGCAGTCTGAGACAGGGAAAGGATTCACCCCTCCACTTT. Translated, it gives CASSLRQGKDSPLHF.

This clonotype has just a few counts. J is TRBJ2-1 and V is TRBV28; D is uncertain. CDR1 and CDR2 from the germline V gene are MDHEN and SYDVKM. Between the trimmed V and J ends, which lost 11 bases and 1 base, there was a span of 12 bases. This CDR3 has 13 residues. The CDR3 nucleotides are TGTGCCTCCCGAAGAGGATCCTACAATGAGCAGTTCTTC. The encoded protein is CASRRGSYNEQFF.

This clonotype was found a few times. For the CDR3, the DNA is TGTGCCAGCAGCCCCGGGCGGGATGTCTACGAGCAGTACTTC. Protein product: CASSPGRDVYEQYF. The gene calls are TRBV5-4 and TRBJ2-7; a possible D gene is TRBD2 (6 bases). There are 14 residues in the CDR3. Trimming took off 4 bases at V and 3 bases at J, with 14 bases between the two ends. CDR1 is SGHNT and CDR2 is YYREEE in the germline V gene (reference sequence).

This clonotype occurred many times. The CDR3 bases are TGTGCCAGCAGTACGACTAGCGGGAGTACCGTCGGGGAGCTGTTTTTT. Translated, it gives CASSTTSGSTVGELFF. The chain joins TRBV27 to TRBJ2-2; 12 bases align to TRBD2. This CDR3 has 16 residues. Germline lookup yields CDR1 MNHEY and CDR2 SMNVEV (reference sequence). V gave up 5 bases and J gave up 7 bases; unmatched junction bases: 8.

This clonotype was detected ten times or more. The rearrangement links TRBV11-2 to TRBJ1-6, with TRBD1 identical over 8 bases. The CDR3 contains 14 residues. The ends lost 4 bases at V and 7 bases at J; junction bases unmatched: 3. Per the germline V gene, CDR1 is SGHAT and CDR2 is FQNNGV. The CDR3 DNA reads as TGTGCCAGCAGCTCTTGGACAGGGAATTCACCCCTCCACTTT. Its translation is CASSSWTGNSPLHF.

CDR3 in amino acids: CASSFDEQYF. The CDR3 region has the DNA TGTGCCAGCAGTTTCGACGAGCAGTACTTC. This chain uses TRBV28 with TRBJ2-7, with D uncertain. Germline loops: CDR1 MDHEN, CDR2 SYDVKM. CDR3 size: 10 residues. V lost 3 bases, J lost 5 bases, and 2 bases lay in between.

J is TRBJ2-5 and V is TRBV28; D possibly uses TRBD1 or TRBD2 (5 bases each). Trimming removed 5 bases at V and 6 bases at J, with 16 bases between. This CDR3 is built from 14 residues. Per the germline V gene, CDR1 is MDHEN and CDR2 is SYDVKM. The CDR3 bases are TGTGCCAGCAGTCCTCCGGGGCCCCAGAAGACCCAGTACTTC. Translation gives CASSPPGPQKTQYF.

This clonotype was detected a few times. The junction departs from germline at one end; a sequencing error may be responsible. The rearrangement links TRBV13 to TRBJ2-7; 7 nucleotides line up with TRBD2. There are 14 residues in the CDR3. Germline CDR1 reads PRHDT; CDR2 reads FYEKMQ (reference sequence). The CDR3 spells CATSPGLTSYEQYF. The CDR3 coding sequence is TGTGCCACCAGCCCGGGACTAACATCCTACGAGCAGTACTTC.

There are many counts of this clonotype. The J gene is TRBJ1-5, the V gene TRBV4-1, with D maybe TRBD1 (6 bases). Germline V CDR1 and CDR2: MGHRA, YSYEKL. The CDR3 has 16 amino acids. With 5 bases removed from V and 4 bases from J, the gap between germline ends came to 18 bases. The CDR3 nucleotides read TGCGCCAGCAGCTCAAGAGGGTTACAGGGAAATCAGCCCCAGCATTTT. Translated, it gives CASSSRGLQGNQPQHF.

To note about this clonotype: A read error is possible here, since a much larger clone lies one base away. The CDR3, as DNA: TGTGCCAGCAGCTTAGGCTCAAGGGGTGGAGAGCTGTTTTTT. Protein: CASSLGSRGGELFF. V and J are TRBV11-2 and TRBJ2-2; possible D gene TRBD1, 5 bases. Per germline, CDR1 SGHAT and CDR2 FQNNGV. The CDR3 contains 14 residues. Deletions cut 1 base from V and 11 bases from J, with 14 bases between. Looking up the rest from reference TRBV11-2 and TRBJ2-2 gives the full variable domain: EAGVAQSPRYKIIEKRQSVAFWCNPISGHATLYWYQQILGQGPKLLIQFQNNGVVDDSQLPKDRFSAERLKGVDSTLKIQPAKLEDSAVYLCASSLGSRGGELFFGEGSRLTVL.

This clonotype has more than one count but fewer than ten. The chain uses TRBV10-3 and TRBJ1-1; D gene uncertain. CDR1 ENHRY and CDR2 SYGVKD come from the germline V gene. The ends were cut back, 0 bases at V and 7 bases at J, with 6 bases in the middle. The CDR3 has 12 residues. CDR3 DNA: TGTGCCATCAGTGAGTCACGGTATGAAGCTTTCTTT. The encoded protein is CAISESRYEAFF.

At least ten counts were recorded for this clonotype. The V gene is TRBV6-5, the J gene TRBJ2-7; weak D call: TRBD2 (6 bases). This CDR3 spans 13 amino acids. CDR1 is MNHEY, CDR2 SVGAGI, per germline. V dropped 7 bases and J dropped 1 base, with 11 bases sitting between them. The CDR3 bases are TGTGCCAGCAAGGCGGGGCCATCCTACGAGCAGTACTTC. As protein: CASKAGPSYEQYF.